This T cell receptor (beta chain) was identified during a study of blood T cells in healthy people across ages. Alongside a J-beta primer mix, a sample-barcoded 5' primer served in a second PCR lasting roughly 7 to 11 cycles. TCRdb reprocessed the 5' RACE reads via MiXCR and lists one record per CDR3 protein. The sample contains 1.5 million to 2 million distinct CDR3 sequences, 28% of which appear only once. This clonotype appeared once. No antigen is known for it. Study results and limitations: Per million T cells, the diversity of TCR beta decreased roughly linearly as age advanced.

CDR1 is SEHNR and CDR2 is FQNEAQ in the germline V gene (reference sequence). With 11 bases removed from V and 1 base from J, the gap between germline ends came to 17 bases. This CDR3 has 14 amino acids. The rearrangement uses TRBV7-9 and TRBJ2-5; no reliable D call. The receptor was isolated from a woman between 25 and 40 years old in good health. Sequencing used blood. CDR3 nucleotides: TGTGCCGGTAGCTTATTTAGTACCCAAGAGACCCAGTACTTC. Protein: CAGSLFSTQETQYF.